These 19 T cell receptor beta chains were sequenced from one sample in a study of blood T cell repertoires in COVID-19. Sequencing used immunoSEQ multiplex PCR; TCRdb keeps in-frame clones, though not all of them. This table holds under 350,000 clones, 80% to 90% found once. Sequenced sample: PBMCs or T cells enriched from blood (not recorded which). The receptor source for this set is a woman aged 40 to 50 with acute COVID-19.

The gene calls are TRBV11-2 and TRBJ2-7, with D possibly being TRBD1 (6 bases). The CDR3 is made up of 14 amino acids. Germline CDR1 SGHAT, CDR2 FQNNGV. V was pared by 5 bases and J by 0 bases, with 11 bases between. The CDR3 coding sequence is TGTGCCAGCAGCAGACAGGAAAGCTCCTACGAGCAGTACTTC. Its translation is CASSRQESSYEQYF.

The chain carries TRBV27 and TRBJ2-3; 10 bases fit TRBD2. Per germline, CDR1 MNHEY and CDR2 SMNVEV (reference sequence). Trimming at V came to 6 bases and at J to 0 bases, leaving 3 bases not matched to a gene. This CDR3 region has 15 residues. CDR3 coding DNA: TGTGCCAGCAGGGGACTAGCGCTTAGCACAGATACGCAGTATTTT. Amino acids: CASRGLALSTDTQYF.

To note about this clone: At one end, the junction sequence differs from germline, possibly due to a read error. The chain uses TRBV4-3 and TRBJ1-1; the D is unclear. Looked up from germline, CDR1 is LGHNA and CDR2 is YSLEER. This CDR3 has 14 amino acids. CDR3 amino acids: CTSSQLTVNTEAFF. Here the CDR3 DNA reads TGCACCAGCAGCCAATTAACAGTGAACACTGAAGCTTTCTTT.

The table lists this clone with a few counts. The chain is built from TRBV7-2 and TRBJ1-2; D gene unclear. Trimming stripped 4 bases from V and 7 bases from J, with 13 bases between. CDR1 and CDR2 from the germline V gene are SGHTA and FQGNSA. The CDR3 has 13 amino acids. The CDR3 DNA follows: TGTGCCAGCAGCTGGACCCGGGAAGGTGGCTACACCTTC. It translates to CASSWTREGGYTF. The entire variable domain, with the rest obtained from reference TRBV7-2 and TRBJ1-2, is as follows: GAGVSQSPSNKVTEKGKDVELRCDPISGHTALYWYRQSLGQGLEFLIYFQGNSAPDKSGLPSDRFSAERTGGSVSTLTIQRTQQEDSAVYLCASSWTREGGYTFGSGTRLTVV.

The chain employs TRBV10-3 and TRBJ1-2; D is perhaps TRBD1 (6 bases). Germline values: CDR1 ENHRY, CDR2 SYGVKD. Between the trimmed V and J ends, which lost 4 bases and 7 bases, there was a span of 16 bases. The CDR3 length is 14 residues. CDR3 amino acids: CAISGDIREVGYTF. Here the CDR3 DNA reads TGTGCCATCAGTGGGGACATCCGGGAGGTTGGCTACACCTTC.

This chain uses TRBV4-1 with TRBJ1-6; the match to TRBD1 covers 8 bases. The CDR3 totals 15 residues. Trimming at V came to 3 bases and at J to 6 bases, leaving 4 bases not matched to a gene. Germline lookup yields CDR1 MGHRA and CDR2 YSYEKL. The CDR3 DNA reads TGCGCCAGCAGCCAGGACAGGGTCCGTAATTCACCCCTCCACTTT. Translation gives CASSQDRVRNSPLHF.

This chain joins TRBV13 and TRBJ1-1, with D hard to call. V was pared by 0 bases and J by 0 bases, with 20 bases between. The CDR3 has 19 residues. The germline V gene has CDR1 PRHDT and CDR2 FYEKMQ (reference sequence). The CDR3 DNA sequence: TGTGCCAGCAGCTTAGGAAACCCCGACCTGGGAGTTATGAACACTGAAGCTTTCTTT. It codes for CASSLGNPDLGVMNTEAFF. The complete variable domain, with remaining parts taken from reference TRBV13 and TRBJ1-1, reads AAGVIQSPRHLIKEKRETATLKCYPIPRHDTVYWYQQGPGQDPQFLISFYEKMQSDKGSIPDRFSAQQFSDYHSELNMSSLELGDSALYFCASSLGNPDLGVMNTEAFFGQGTRLTVV.

The chain couples TRBV6-6 to TRBJ1-2; no clear D. CDR1 MNHNY and CDR2 SVGAGI come from the germline V gene (reference sequence). V was clipped by 5 bases and J by 3 bases, with 13 bases between them. The CDR3 extends over 14 amino acids. CDR3 loop: CASSVRSVHYGYTF. CDR3 in DNA: TGTGCCAGCAGTGTCCGGAGCGTACACTATGGCTACACCTTC.

The chain couples TRBV18 to TRBJ2-3, with 11 bases that match TRBD2. Germline assignment: CDR1 KGHSH and CDR2 LQKENI. Trimming removed 3 bases from V and 1 base from J; junction bases left unmatched: 3. The CDR3 is 16 residues long. CDR3 residues: CASSPELAGGTDTQYF. The CDR3 nucleotides read TGTGCCAGCTCACCGGAACTAGCGGGGGGCACAGATACGCAGTATTTT.

This chain uses TRBV15 with TRBJ2-2, with D perhaps matching TRBD1 (5 bases). Trimming cost V 0 bases and J 7 bases, with 9 bases left between them. The CDR3 is made up of 14 amino acids. CDR1 LNHNV and CDR2 YYDKDF come from the germline V gene (reference sequence). CDR3 sequence reads: CATSRDSRVGELFF. The CDR3, as DNA: TGTGCCACCAGCAGAGATAGCAGGGTCGGGGAGCTGTTTTTT.

J is TRBJ2-1 and V is TRBV6-5; 7 positions agree with TRBD1. The CDR3 is 16 residues long. Germline-derived CDR1 and CDR2 are MNHEY and SVGAGI. With 0 bases clipped from V and 5 bases from J, the junction kept 7 bases outside the gene matches. The CDR3 DNA reads TGTGCCAGCAGTTACTCCAGACAGGGTTGGAACAATGAGCAGTTCTTC. It specifies CASSYSRQGWNNEQFF.

The rearrangement links TRBV27 to TRBJ2-1; 7 positions match TRBD2. The CDR3 length is 14 residues. The trim removed 6 bases at V and 6 bases at J, leaving 8 bases unmatched. Germline loops: CDR1 MNHEY, CDR2 SMNVEV (reference sequence). The CDR3 spells CASRGGKYSNEQFF. In nucleotides, the CDR3 is TGTGCCAGCAGGGGGGGGAAGTACTCCAATGAGCAGTTCTTC.

This clone was detected only a few times. V and J are TRBV9 and TRBJ2-1; TRBD2 aligns across 11 bases. CDR3 length: 17 amino acids. Trimming removed 0 bases from V and 6 bases from J; junction bases left unmatched: 8. Germline CDR1 is SGDLS and CDR2 is YYNGEE. The CDR3 bases are TGTGCCAGCAGCGTAGGTGTAACGGGACTAGCGGTCAATGAGCAGTTCTTC. This sequence encodes CASSVGVTGLAVNEQFF.

The chain uses TRBV5-6 and TRBJ1-2; TRBD1 matches at 10 bases. Germline assignment: CDR1 SGHDT and CDR2 YYEEEE. The CDR3 spans 14 residues. Losses at the gene ends were 5 bases for V and 7 bases for J; bases not matched to a gene: 8. In nucleotides, the CDR3 is TGTGCCAGCAGTCGGGACAGGGGCTTTGGTGGCTACACCTTC. Residues: CASSRDRGFGGYTF. Complete variable domain (other parts from reference TRBV5-6 and TRBJ1-2): DAGVTQSPTHLIKTRGQQVTLRCSPKSGHDTVSWYQQALGQGPQFIFQYYEEEERQRGNFPDRFSGHQFPNYSSELNVNALLLGDSALYLCASSRDRGFGGYTFGSGTRLTVV.

V is TRBV9 and J is TRBJ1-3, with D tentatively TRBD1 (6 bases). The CDR3 is 15 residues long. The germline V gene encodes CDR1 SGDLS and CDR2 YYNGEE. V was clipped by 0 bases and J by 4 bases, with 11 bases between them. The CDR3 region is CASSVATGLGNTIYF. CDR3 DNA sequence: TGTGCCAGCAGCGTAGCTACAGGGCTAGGAAACACCATATATTTT.

This chain connects TRBV13 to TRBJ1-4; 8 nucleotides line up with TRBD1. The CDR3 extends over 15 amino acids. Germline CDR1 and CDR2: PRHDT and FYEKMQ (reference sequence). Germline trimming cut 4 bases from V and 3 bases from J; bases unmatched to any gene: 4. The CDR3 here is CASSSQGAANEKLFF. CDR3 sequence (DNA): TGTGCCAGCAGCTCGCAGGGGGCGGCTAATGAAAAACTGTTTTTT.

The chain uses TRBV7-9 and TRBJ1-2; no definite D call. Germline CDR1 SEHNR, CDR2 FQNEAQ (reference sequence). V lost 2 bases, J lost 8 bases, and 9 bases lay in between. The CDR3 has 12 residues. The CDR3 nucleotides are TGTGCCAGCAGCTTACGCGGGCACGGCTACACCTTC. Protein sequence: CASSLRGHGYTF. Full variable domain (outside the CDR3, taken from reference TRBV7-9 and TRBJ1-2): DTGVSQNPRHKITKRGQNVTFRCDPISEHNRLYWYRQTLGQGPEFLTYFQNEAQLEKSRLLSDRFSAERPKGSFSTLEIQRTEQGDSAMYLCASSLRGHGYTFGSGTRLTVV.

This chain joins TRBV4-3 and TRBJ1-1; D may be TRBD1 (5 bases). The V end lost 1 base, the J end lost 4 bases, and 13 bases lay between the germline ends. Germline V gene lookup returns CDR1 LGHNA and CDR2 YSLEER. The CDR3 is made up of 15 amino acids. CDR3 DNA: TGCGCCAGCAGCCAAGGACAAGGGGTAGGCACTGAAGCTTTCTTT. Amino acid sequence: CASSQGQGVGTEAFF.

The chain has TRBV3-1 (or the pseudogene TRBV3-2) and TRBJ2-1, with TRBD2 matching 8 bases. The germline V gene encodes CDR1 LGHDT and CDR2 YNNKEL (reference sequence). The V gene end was trimmed by 3 bases and the J gene end by 6 bases; junction bases not matched to a gene: 16. The CDR3 spans 18 residues. This CDR3 reads CASSQVSSRGGGFNEQFF. Written as DNA, the CDR3 is TGTGCCAGCAGCCAGGTTTCATCTCGGGGGGGAGGGTTCAATGAGCAGTTCTTC.